The 28 T cell receptor beta chains reported below all come from one sample, sequenced in a study of T-cell memory formation after mild COVID-19. One entry per CDR3 protein results from TCRdb running MiXCR on the 5' RACE reads. The sample holds 150,000 to 200,000 distinct CDR3 sequences; 9.5% to 13% are singletons and the top ten take 3% to 4%. The sample comprised PBMCs or a T cell subset sorted from them (not recorded which). The receptors come from a man aged 18 to 30 who had mild COVID-19 (a few samples of this study predate the infection). Cell type and time point are not known.

The genes are TRBV7-9 and TRBJ1-1, with 7 bases matching TRBD1. The germline gives CDR1 SEHNR, CDR2 FQNEAQ (reference sequence). Trimming took 10 bases from V and 4 from J; bases not matched to a gene: 12. This CDR3 is built from 14 residues. The CDR3 loop reads CATIDRVRGTEAFF. The DNA of the CDR3 is TGTGCCACTATCGACAGGGTCCGCGGCACTGAAGCTTTCTTT.

The J gene is TRBJ1-1, the V gene TRBV6-6; D is unresolved. The germline CDR1 and CDR2 sequences are MNHNY and SVGAGI (reference sequence). Trimming cost V 0 bases and J 10 bases, with 15 bases left between them. The CDR3 is made up of 14 amino acids. The CDR3 protein is CASSYSSPLPRAFF. The CDR3 coding sequence is TGTGCCAGCAGTTACTCGAGCCCTCTCCCCAGAGCTTTCTTT.

The chain employs TRBV20-1 and TRBJ1-5, with TRBD1 matching 7 bases. This CDR3 spans 18 amino acids. The V gene's germline CDR1 is DFQATT and CDR2 SNEGSKA (reference sequence). V shed 1 base, J shed 0 bases, and the junction held 12 bases outside the gene matches. The CDR3 region has the DNA TGCAGTGCTAGAGTTTTGAACTTTGACAGGGATAGCAATCAGCCCCAGCATTTT. Amino acids: CSARVLNFDRDSNQPQHF.

This clonotype was picked up a small number of times. This chain uses TRBV7-9 with TRBJ1-1; a possible D gene is TRBD1 (6 bases). The V and J ends lost 5 bases and 2 bases respectively, with 12 bases between them. The length of the CDR3 is 14 residues. Germline CDR1 reads SEHNR; CDR2 reads FQNEAQ (reference sequence). The CDR3 spells CASSGTLRNTEAFF. CDR3 DNA: TGTGCCAGCAGCGGGACACTAAGAAACACTGAAGCTTTCTTT.

With respect to this clonotype: The CDR3 carries no conserved terminal phenylalanine or tryptophan, so it likely arises from a read error. The chain uses TRBV3-1 and TRBJ1-2; 10 bases agree with TRBD1. The V gene end was trimmed by 8 bases and the J gene end by 5 bases; junction bases not matched to a gene: 11. CDR3 length: 15 amino acids. Germline V gives CDR1 LGHDT, CDR2 YNNKEL (reference sequence). The CDR3 sequence: CASFLGTGAKYGYTS. The DNA for the CDR3 is TGTGCCAGCTTTTTAGGGACAGGGGCCAAATATGGCTACACCTCC.

This chain connects TRBV4-1 to TRBJ2-7; D call uncertain. The CDR3 totals 16 residues. Germline lookup yields CDR1 MGHRA and CDR2 YSYEKL. V lost 1 base and J 4 bases, leaving 17 bases between the germline ends. In DNA form, the CDR3 reads TGCGCCAGCAGCCAAGGGGCGGCGGACGGACCATACGAGCAGTACTTC. Translating gives CASSQGAADGPYEQYF.

This chain links TRBV29-1 with TRBJ2-5, with D uncertain. V dropped 3 bases and J dropped 9 bases, with 14 bases sitting between them. This CDR3 spans 12 amino acids. Germline CDR1 SQVTM, CDR2 ANQGSEA. CDR3 region: CSVEADSVAQYF. The DNA of the CDR3 is TGCAGCGTTGAGGCCGACTCGGTAGCCCAGTACTTC.

This clonotype turned up a few times. The rearrangement joins TRBV7-2 to TRBJ1-5, with D possibly matching TRBD1 (5 bases). Deletions cut 5 bases from V and 3 bases from J, with 17 bases between. This CDR3 has 16 amino acids. Germline V gives CDR1 SGHTA, CDR2 FQGNSA. CDR3 residues: CASSQTGGLNNQPQHF. CDR3 nucleotide sequence: TGTGCCAGCAGCCAGACCGGGGGGTTAAACAATCAGCCCCAGCATTTT.

This rearrangement joins TRBV18 to TRBJ2-4; tentative D call: TRBD2 (5 bases). Trimming cost V 4 bases and J 8 bases, with 15 bases left between them. This CDR3 comprises 14 residues. Germline loops: CDR1 KGHSH, CDR2 LQKENI. CDR3 nucleotide sequence: TGTGCCAGCTCACGCGACAATAAGGGAGACATTCAGTACTTC. This sequence encodes CASSRDNKGDIQYF.

The chain recombines TRBV12-3 or TRBV12-4 with TRBJ2-2; 8 bases map to TRBD1. The CDR3 has 15 residues. V shed 8 bases and J 2 bases; nucleotides not matched to a gene: 7. The CDR3 loop reads CASRRTGSNTGELFF. CDR3 nucleotides: TGTGCCAGCCGGAGGACAGGGAGTAACACCGGGGAGCTGTTTTTT.

The table lists this clonotype with many counts. The J gene is TRBJ1-2, the V gene TRBV20-1; D is unclear. The CDR3 is made up of 12 amino acids. Per germline, CDR1 DFQATT and CDR2 SNEGSKA (reference sequence). Trimming left V 6 bases short and J 0 bases short, with 8 bases between. Written as DNA, the CDR3 is TGCAGTGCAGCAGGATCTAACTATGGCTACACCTTC. Its protein is CSAAGSNYGYTF.

In this sample, this clonotype turned up many times. The chain couples TRBV24-1 to TRBJ1-1, with 9 bases aligning to TRBD1. The J segment lost 11 bases and the V segment lost 2 bases, leaving 2 bases of the junction unmatched. Germline V CDR1 and CDR2: KGHDR, SFDVKD. CDR3 size: 12 residues. CDR3 in DNA: TGTGCCACCAGTGATTGGACAGGGGCCGCTTTCTTT. Protein sequence: CATSDWTGAAFF.

This clonotype was recorded a few times. The rearrangement links TRBV4-3 to TRBJ2-6; D possibly matches TRBD1 or TRBD2 (6 bases each). The germline gives CDR1 LGHNA, CDR2 YSLEER. Trimming stripped 0 bases from V and 0 bases from J, with 18 bases between. CDR3 length: 20 amino acids. As DNA, the CDR3 is TGCGCCAGCAGCCAAGAAGCAGGAGGGGGGATGGGCTCTGGGGCCAACGTCCTGACTTTC. Protein sequence: CASSQEAGGGMGSGANVLTF.

This chain connects TRBV11-2 to TRBJ2-7; TRBD1 is a possible D gene (6 bases). This CDR3 contains 17 residues. Germline V gene lookup returns CDR1 SGHAT and CDR2 FQNNGV. V lost 1 base and J lost 2, with 18 bases in between. CDR3 loop: CASSLGGYTGIPYEQYF. As DNA, the CDR3 is TGTGCCAGCAGCTTAGGGGGATATACAGGGATTCCCTACGAGCAGTACTTC. The variable domain in full, with the rest retrieved from reference TRBV11-2 and TRBJ2-7, is EAGVAQSPRYKIIEKRQSVAFWCNPISGHATLYWYQQILGQGPKLLIQFQNNGVVDDSQLPKDRFSAERLKGVDSTLKIQPAKLEDSAVYLCASSLGGYTGIPYEQYFGPGTRLTVT.

This clonotype was observed many times. The chain links TRBV29-1 to TRBJ2-7, with a possible D match to TRBD1 (5 bases). The CDR3 contains 12 residues. V lost 4 bases, J lost 4 bases, and 11 bases lay in between. Germline CDR1 SQVTM, CDR2 ANQGSEA. The CDR3 reads CSVADKTYEQYF. The CDR3 coding sequence is TGCAGCGTTGCGGACAAGACATACGAGCAGTACTTC.

V and J are TRBV3-1 and TRBJ1-2; D unresolved. The CDR3 is made up of 16 amino acids. Germline loops: CDR1 LGHDT, CDR2 YNNKEL (reference sequence). V was trimmed by 0 bases and J by 3 bases, leaving 14 bases between them. The CDR3 DNA follows: TGTGCCAGCAGCCAAGATCAAGGATCTAGCGACTATGGCTACACCTTC. Encoded protein: CASSQDQGSSDYGYTF.

This clonotype has just a few counts. Given a much more abundant clone one base away, this may be a read error. The J gene is TRBJ2-1, the V gene TRBV28; weak D call: TRBD1 (6 bases). V shed 7 bases and J shed 3 bases, with 10 bases lying between them. Germline assignment: CDR1 MDHEN and CDR2 SYDVKM. The CDR3 consists of 13 residues. The CDR3 DNA is TGTGCCAGCACCCCGGACAGCTACAATGAGCAGTTCTTC. This translates into CASTPDSYNEQFF. Variable domain in full (rest from reference TRBV28 and TRBJ2-1): DVKVTQSSRYLVKRTGEKVFLECVQDMDHENMFWYRQDPGLGLRLIYFSYDVKMKEKGDIPEGYSVSREKKERFSLILESASTNQTSMYLCASTPDSYNEQFFGPGTRLTVL.

Written as DNA, the CDR3 is TGTGCCAGCAGCCCGGGGGACAGGCCGGGTATCAAACTGTTTTTT. Residues: CASSPGDRPGIKLFF. The genes are TRBV12-3 or TRBV12-4 and TRBJ1-4, with TRBD1 matching 8 bases. The V segment lost 6 bases and the J segment 11 bases; nucleotides outside the gene matches: 14. This CDR3 contains 15 residues.

CDR3 region: CASSPGTDFTNEKLFF. The CDR3, as DNA: TGCGCCAGCAGCCCCGGGACGGACTTTACTAATGAAAAACTGTTTTTT. The rearrangement uses TRBV5-1 and TRBJ1-4; TRBD1 might be the D (5 bases). Germline CDR1 SGHRS, CDR2 YFSETQ. V lost 4 bases and J lost 2, with 15 bases in between. There are 16 residues in the CDR3. Combining the CDR3 with reference TRBV5-1 and TRBJ1-4 gives the whole variable domain KAGVTQTPRYLIKTRGQQVTLSCSPISGHRSVSWYQQTPGQGLQFLFEYFSETQRNKGNFPGRFSGRQFSNSRSEMNVSTLELGDSALYLCASSPGTDFTNEKLFFGSGTQLSVL.

Concerning this clonotype itself: Since a much larger clone is just one base distant, this may be a read error. The chain couples TRBV5-1 to TRBJ2-1; D is perhaps TRBD2 (5 bases). The germline V and J ends were trimmed by 2 bases and 6 bases, with 12 bases remaining between them. The CDR3 runs 14 residues. Germline CDR1 is SGHRS and CDR2 is YFSETQ. DNA for the CDR3: TGCGCCAGCAGCTTCCTGGACTGGCCCAATGAGCAGTTCTTC. The encoded protein is CASSFLDWPNEQFF.

This clonotype was seen only a few times. In nucleotides, the CDR3 is TGTGCCAGCAGTTATAAGGGCTCTGGAAACACCATATATTTT. Its translation: CASSYKGSGNTIYF. The rearrangement links TRBV6-5 to TRBJ1-3, with D unclear. V was clipped by 3 bases and J by 0 bases, with 6 bases between them. CDR1 is MNHEY and CDR2 is SVGAGI in the germline V gene. The CDR3 totals 14 residues.

The table lists this clonotype with a few counts. V is TRBV11-2 and J is TRBJ2-3; no firm D call. Germline V lookup: CDR1 SGHAT, CDR2 FQNNGV. The CDR3 is 16 amino acids. Trimming cost V 5 bases and J 2 bases, with 17 bases left between them. CDR3 DNA: TGTGCCAGCAGCCCCCTCTCCCCGTTAATCACAGATACGCAGTATTTT. This codes for CASSPLSPLITDTQYF.

This clonotype was seen repeatedly, ten times or more. CDR3 loop: CSARGLTEAFF. CDR3 in DNA: TGCAGTGCTAGGGGCCTCACTGAAGCTTTCTTT. The J gene is TRBJ1-1, the V gene TRBV20-1; no firm D call. V lost 3 bases to trimming and J lost 4 bases, with 6 bases between them. The CDR3 length is 11 residues. CDR1 is DFQATT, CDR2 SNEGSKA, per germline (reference sequence).

This clonotype was recorded a few times. The rearrangement joins TRBV5-1 to TRBJ2-1; a weak D match, TRBD1 (5 bases). Germline V CDR1 and CDR2: SGHRS, YFSETQ. The CDR3 extends over 15 amino acids. Trimming shortened V by 0 bases and J by 7 bases, and 14 bases separated the two germline ends. The CDR3 spells CASSLAPQAGNEQFF. The CDR3, as DNA: TGCGCCAGCAGCTTGGCTCCCCAGGCAGGGAATGAGCAGTTCTTC.

This clonotype was recorded many times. V usage is TRBV6-5 and J usage is TRBJ2-5, with TRBD2 matching over 8 bases. The V gene end was trimmed by 0 bases and the J gene end by 5 bases; junction bases not matched to a gene: 8. There are 16 residues in the CDR3. CDR1 MNHEY and CDR2 SVGAGI come from the germline V gene. The CDR3 sequence: CASSYSSGGNGETQYF. The CDR3 DNA reads TGTGCCAGCAGTTACTCCTCGGGGGGGAACGGCGAGACCCAGTACTTC.

The rearrangement uses TRBV18 and TRBJ1-1, with a weak D call TRBD1 (5 bases). Germline CDR1 KGHSH, CDR2 LQKENI. The CDR3 contains 17 residues. V gave up 6 bases and J gave up 0 bases, with 20 bases separating them. CDR3 sequence: CASSRTAGSGVNTEAFF. For the CDR3, the DNA is TGTGCCAGCTCGCGAACTGCAGGGTCGGGGGTGAACACTGAAGCTTTCTTT.

The J gene is TRBJ1-2, the V gene TRBV20-1, with unresolved D. The CDR3 is 12 residues long. Germline V gene lookup returns CDR1 DFQATT and CDR2 SNEGSKA (reference sequence). V dropped 2 bases and J dropped 8 bases, with 12 bases sitting between them. The CDR3 is CSARNPLTGYTF. The CDR3 coding sequence is TGCAGTGCTAGAAACCCCCTGACCGGCTACACCTTC.

This chain joins TRBV7-9 and TRBJ2-3, with TRBD2 matching over 11 bases. This CDR3 region has 17 residues. V shed 2 bases, J shed 0 bases, and the junction held 4 bases outside the gene matches. Germline assignment: CDR1 SEHNR and CDR2 FQNEAQ (reference sequence). The CDR3 coding sequence is TGTGCCAGCAGCTTATATACTAGCGGGGGAAGCACAGATACGCAGTATTTT. Protein: CASSLYTSGGSTDTQYF.